The 30 T cell receptor beta chains presented below share a single source sample, sequenced in a study of blood T cell repertoires in COVID-19. Clones were sequenced by immunoSEQ multiplex PCR, and TCRdb holds only the in-frame ones, with some missing. The sample includes around 200,000 clones, approximately 85% of them seen just once. Sequenced input: peripheral blood. The receptors stem from a woman older than 75 with acute or convalescent COVID-19.

V usage is TRBV19 and J usage is TRBJ1-1, with TRBD1 matching 7 bases. The CDR3 is 14 residues long. CDR1 and CDR2 from the germline V gene are LNHDA and SQIVND (reference sequence). Trimming at V came to 6 bases and at J to 4 bases, leaving 8 bases not matched to a gene. DNA of the CDR3: TGTGCCAGTAGCCGGGGACAGATGAGCACTGAAGCTTTCTTT. Its translation is CASSRGQMSTEAFF.

The chain links TRBV7-2 to TRBJ2-2; the match to TRBD2 covers 10 bases. V shed 4 bases, J shed 8 bases, and the junction held 13 bases outside the gene matches. The CDR3 runs 17 residues. Germline V gives CDR1 SGHTA, CDR2 FQGNSA. This CDR3 is CASSSPLRLAGAGELFF. CDR3 DNA: TGTGCCAGCAGCTCCCCTCTAAGGCTAGCGGGAGCTGGGGAGCTGTTTTTT.

The rearrangement links TRBV29-1 to TRBJ2-5, with TRBD2 matching 12 bases. The CDR3 has 14 residues. Germline CDR1 SQVTM, CDR2 ANQGSEA. The junction had 6 bases not matched to a gene; V was cut back by 0 bases and J by 10 bases. Here the CDR3 DNA reads TGCAGCGTTGAAGATCCACTAGCGGGAGGTGACCAGTACTTC. Translation: CSVEDPLAGGDQYF.

The rearrangement links TRBV24-1 to TRBJ2-3; 8 bases are shared with TRBD2. Per the germline V gene, CDR1 is KGHDR and CDR2 is SFDVKD. The CDR3 length is 14 residues. Germline trimming cut 5 bases from V and 6 bases from J; bases unmatched to any gene: 6. CDR3 loop: CATSGSGRGDTQYF. As DNA, the CDR3 is TGTGCCACCAGTGGGAGCGGGAGAGGGGATACGCAGTATTTT.

This clone was picked up a small number of times. V usage is TRBV7-9 and J usage is TRBJ1-4; no clear D gene. V dropped 5 bases and J dropped 7 bases, with 20 bases sitting between them. The CDR3 has 16 amino acids. Per the germline V gene, CDR1 is SEHNR and CDR2 is FQNEAQ (reference sequence). CDR3 region: CASSPHYQILGEKLFF. For the CDR3, the DNA is TGTGCCAGCAGCCCGCACTACCAGATACTCGGTGAAAAACTGTTTTTT.

The chain combines TRBV7-2 with TRBJ2-3; D perhaps matches TRBD1 (5 bases). The CDR3 is 14 residues long. Germline values: CDR1 SGHTA, CDR2 FQGNSA. V lost 8 bases to trimming and J lost 1 base, with 13 bases between them. The CDR3 region is CASLRLQGTDTQYF. The CDR3 DNA is TGTGCCAGCCTCCGTTTACAGGGCACAGATACGCAGTATTTT.

The J gene is TRBJ1-6, the V gene TRBV6-5; tentatively, D is TRBD1 (6 bases). Trimming pared 1 base from V and 10 bases from J, leaving 14 bases between. Germline CDR1 is MNHEY and CDR2 is SVGAGI. The CDR3 has 15 residues. CDR3 region: CASSYYAGVRSPLHF. As DNA, the CDR3 is TGTGCCAGCAGTTACTATGCAGGGGTGAGATCACCCCTCCACTTT.

This clone appeared a few times. This sequence joins TRBV25-1 and TRBJ2-7, with D tentatively TRBD1 (6 bases). Per germline, CDR1 MGHDK and CDR2 SYGVNS. Trimming took 5 bases from V and 2 from J, leaving 13 bases between them. The CDR3 has 14 residues. In DNA, the CDR3 is TGTGCCAGCAGTCTGATAGGGGGAGCCTACGAGCAGTACTTC. It yields the protein CASSLIGGAYEQYF.

The chain combines TRBV29-1 with TRBJ2-3, with 8 bases that match TRBD1. V was pared by 5 bases and J by 4 bases, with 5 bases of the junction left unmatched. CDR3 length equals 13 residues. CDR1 is SQVTM, CDR2 ANQGSEA, per germline. The CDR3 reads CSVTGGFSDTQYF. CDR3 in DNA: TGCAGCGTTACAGGGGGGTTTTCAGATACGCAGTATTTT.

The gene calls are TRBV7-2 and TRBJ1-3, with D possibly TRBD1 on 6 matching bases. Germline V gives CDR1 SGHTA, CDR2 FQGNSA. The CDR3 has 16 amino acids. V shed 5 bases and J shed 9 bases, with 23 bases lying between them. The CDR3 nucleotides are TGTGCCAGCAGCCTACTAATACCGACAGGCGGCGGCACCATATATTTT. Its translation: CASSLLIPTGGGTIYF.

The chain uses TRBV6-5 and TRBJ1-5; D ambiguous. Trimming left V 6 bases short and J 7 bases short, with 10 bases between. CDR3 length: 12 amino acids. Looked up from germline, CDR1 is MNHEY and CDR2 is SVGAGI. CDR3: CASRRPGQPQHF. The CDR3 bases are TGTGCCAGCAGACGACCGGGACAGCCCCAGCATTTT.

The chain recombines TRBV27 with TRBJ1-4, with D hard to call. V gave up 6 bases and J gave up 7 bases, with 18 bases separating them. Germline V gene sequence: CDR1 MNHEY, CDR2 SMNVEV (reference sequence). CDR3 size: 15 residues. The DNA of the CDR3 is TGTGCCAGCAGCCCTTTCGGTTCTTGGAGTGAAAAACTGTTTTTT. As protein: CASSPFGSWSEKLFF.

The chain carries TRBV27 and TRBJ1-2, with D perhaps TRBD1 (5 bases). The CDR3 extends over 14 amino acids. V lost 4 bases, J lost 8 bases, and 17 bases lay in between. Germline assignment: CDR1 MNHEY and CDR2 SMNVEV (reference sequence). The CDR3 region is CASSSMMAGGGYTF. DNA for the CDR3: TGTGCCAGCAGTTCAATGATGGCGGGGGGAGGCTACACCTTC.

The chain couples TRBV29-1 to TRBJ2-2, with TRBD2 matching 10 bases. The CDR3 is made up of 15 amino acids. Germline V gene lookup returns CDR1 SQVTM and CDR2 ANQGSEA. The V and J ends lost 6 bases and 6 bases, in that order; junction bases with no gene match: 10. CDR3 nucleotides: TGCAGCGTCCAACCTAGCGGGAGAGGCGCCGGGGAGCTGTTTTTT. Residues: CSVQPSGRGAGELFF.

J is TRBJ2-7 and V is TRBV15, with 7 bases that match TRBD2. Germline V gives CDR1 LNHNV, CDR2 YYDKDF (reference sequence). The trim removed 0 bases at V and 0 bases at J, leaving 8 bases unmatched. The CDR3 spans 17 residues. CDR3: CATSRDPRDYSSYEQYF. The CDR3 DNA reads as TGTGCCACCAGCAGAGACCCCCGGGACTACAGCTCCTACGAGCAGTACTTC.

The chain is built from TRBV3-1 (or the pseudogene TRBV3-2) and TRBJ2-1, with D maybe TRBD2 (6 bases). The CDR3 totals 17 residues. V lost 0 bases and J 1 base, leaving 13 bases between the germline ends. In germline, CDR1 is LGHDT, CDR2 YNNKEL (reference sequence). CDR3 in DNA: TGTGCCAGCAGCCAAGAACTCCCCGGGGGTTCCTACAATGAGCAGTTCTTC. Protein sequence: CASSQELPGGSYNEQFF.

The genes are TRBV4-3 and TRBJ2-2, with TRBD2 identical over 7 bases. This CDR3 comprises 18 residues. From germline, CDR1 is LGHNA and CDR2 YSLEER. Trimming at V came to 0 bases and at J to 1 base, leaving 8 bases not matched to a gene. The DNA for the CDR3 is TGCGCCAGCAGCCAAGAAAGACTAGCCCCGTTGAACACCGGGGAGCTGTTTTTT. It is translated as CASSQERLAPLNTGELFF.

This clone has more than one count but fewer than ten. The chain has TRBV29-1 and TRBJ1-2; D is ambiguous. This CDR3 is built from 14 residues. Germline values: CDR1 SQVTM, CDR2 ANQGSEA. Trimming took off 0 bases at V and 0 bases at J, with 8 bases between the two ends. The CDR3 spells CSVEDNSSNYGYTF. Here the CDR3 DNA reads TGCAGCGTTGAAGATAATAGCTCTAACTATGGCTACACCTTC.

The rearrangement joins TRBV12-2 to TRBJ1-5; the table names TRBD1, a call not compared with the DNA. TRBV12-2 is noted as a pseudogene. The CDR3 runs 16 residues. CDR3 loop: CASRLASQGGSQPQHF. CDR3 in DNA: TGTGCAAGTCGCTTAGCTAGTCAGGGGGGTAGTCAGCCCCAGCATTTT.

V usage is TRBV5-1 and J usage is TRBJ2-2; a weak D match, TRBD2 (5 bases). This CDR3 spans 16 amino acids. Trimming pared 2 bases from V and 7 bases from J, leaving 18 bases between. Germline V CDR1 and CDR2: SGHRS, YFSETQ. The DNA for the CDR3 is TGCGCCAGCAGCTTCTCTACCACGACTAATGGCGGGGAGCTGTTTTTT. This codes for CASSFSTTTNGGELFF.

Regarding this clone: Likely a read error: the CDR3 ends without its conserved phenylalanine or tryptophan. The DNA is omitted, as the CDR3 cannot be located on it reliably, and the CDR3 follows TCRdb's listing. V gene TRBV21-1 combines with J gene TRBJ2-7; the table assigns TRBD2, which was not confirmed against the DNA. TRBV21-1 is given as a pseudogene. The CDR3 region is 9 residues in length, termini included. The CDR3 here is CASGGTGLG.

In its sample, this clone was seen once. The chain is built from TRBV30 and TRBJ2-5; possible D gene TRBD2, 7 bases. This CDR3 is built from 16 residues. Germline-derived CDR1 and CDR2 are GTSNPN and SVGIG (reference sequence). V was shortened by 0 bases and J by 3 bases, with 17 bases between the two germline ends. CDR3 residues: CAWSVLGGGPKETQYF. CDR3 in DNA: TGTGCCTGGAGTGTACTAGGGGGAGGGCCGAAAGAGACCCAGTACTTC.

The genes are TRBV10-3 and TRBJ2-7, with unresolved D. This CDR3 has 14 amino acids. V gave up 8 bases and J gave up 0 bases, with 14 bases separating them. CDR1 is ENHRY and CDR2 is SYGVKD in the germline V gene. In nucleotides, the CDR3 is TGTGCCATCCGATCCGCACTAAGCTCCTACGAGCAGTACTTC. Its translation is CAIRSALSSYEQYF.

The chain couples TRBV2 to TRBJ2-1, with a weak D call TRBD2 (6 bases). CDR1 is SNHLY and CDR2 is FYNNEI in the germline V gene. The CDR3 sequence is 15 residues long. Trimming pared 6 bases from V and 0 bases from J, leaving 12 bases between. The CDR3: CASRSGTLSYNEQFF. The CDR3 DNA sequence: TGTGCCAGCAGATCCGGGACTCTCTCCTACAATGAGCAGTTCTTC.

The chain uses TRBV6-5 and TRBJ1-6; perhaps TRBD1 as D (5 bases). The CDR3 length is 13 residues. The germline V gene has CDR1 MNHEY and CDR2 SVGAGI. The V and J ends lost 6 bases and 14 bases respectively, with 17 bases between them. CDR3 bases: TGTGCCAGCAGATTGCCACAGGACATTTCCCTCCACTTT. Translating gives CASRLPQDISLHF.

This chain links TRBV7-9 with TRBJ2-2, with 9 bases fitting TRBD1. The CDR3 is 18 amino acids. Germline V CDR1 and CDR2: SEHNR, FQNEAQ (reference sequence). J was trimmed by 2 bases and V by 5 bases; bases with no gene match: 12. In DNA form, the CDR3 reads TGTGCCAGCAGCGCCTCCGGGACAGGGAAGAGCAACACCGGGGAGCTGTTTTTT. It is translated as CASSASGTGKSNTGELFF. The entire variable domain, with the rest obtained from reference TRBV7-9 and TRBJ2-2, is as follows: DTGVSQNPRHKITKRGQNVTFRCDPISEHNRLYWYRQTLGQGPEFLTYFQNEAQLEKSRLLSDRFSAERPKGSFSTLEIQRTEQGDSAMYLCASSASGTGKSNTGELFFGEGSRLTVL.

This CDR3 is CASSLGGRGLNTEAFF. In DNA, the CDR3 is TGTGCCAGCAGCTTGGGGGGCAGGGGATTGAACACTGAAGCTTTCTTT. This chain connects TRBV5-6 to TRBJ1-1; weak D call: TRBD1 (6 bases). The CDR3 consists of 16 residues. The V and J ends lost 0 bases and 0 bases respectively, with 12 bases between them. Per germline, CDR1 SGHDT and CDR2 YYEEEE.

The chain employs TRBV6-4 and TRBJ1-1; weak D call: TRBD1 (6 bases). CDR3 length: 13 amino acids. V dropped 6 bases and J dropped 1 base, with 9 bases sitting between them. Looked up from germline, CDR1 is MRHNA and CDR2 is SNTAGT. The CDR3: CASRRQANTEAFF. As DNA, the CDR3 is TGTGCCAGCAGACGACAGGCGAACACTGAAGCTTTCTTT.

The chain couples TRBV6-2 or TRBV6-3 to TRBJ2-2; 13 bases map to TRBD2. This CDR3 has 17 residues. From germline, CDR1 is MNHEY and CDR2 SVGEGT. J gave up 7 bases and V 5 bases, and 10 bases lay outside the gene matches. The chain's CDR3 is CASSDGLAGAEDGELFF. DNA of the CDR3: TGTGCCAGCAGTGACGGACTAGCGGGAGCGGAGGACGGGGAGCTGTTTTTT.

The chain employs TRBV13 and TRBJ2-1; TRBD2 matches 12 bases. This CDR3 comprises 18 residues. Losses at the gene ends were 1 base for V and 5 bases for J; bases not matched to a gene: 9. Germline V gene data show CDR1 as PRHDT and CDR2 as FYEKMQ (reference sequence). This CDR3 reads CASSLVSSGRVSDNEQFF. The CDR3 DNA follows: TGTGCCAGCAGCTTAGTATCTAGCGGGAGGGTTTCGGACAATGAGCAGTTCTTC.